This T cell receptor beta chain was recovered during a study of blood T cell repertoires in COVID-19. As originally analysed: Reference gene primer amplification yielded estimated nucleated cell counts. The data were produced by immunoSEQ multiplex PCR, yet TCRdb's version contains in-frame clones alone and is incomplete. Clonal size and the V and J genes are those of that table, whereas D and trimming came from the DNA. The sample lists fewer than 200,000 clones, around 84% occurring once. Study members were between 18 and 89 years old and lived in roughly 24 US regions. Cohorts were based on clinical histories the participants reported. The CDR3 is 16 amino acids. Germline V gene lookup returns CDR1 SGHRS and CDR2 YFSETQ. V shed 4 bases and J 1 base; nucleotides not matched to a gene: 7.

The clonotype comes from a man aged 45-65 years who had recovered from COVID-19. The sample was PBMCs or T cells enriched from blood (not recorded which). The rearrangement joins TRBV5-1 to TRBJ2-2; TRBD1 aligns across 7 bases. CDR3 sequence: CASSPRTGRNTGELFF. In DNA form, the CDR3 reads TGCGCCAGCAGCCCAAGGACAGGCCGGAACACCGGGGAGCTGTTTTTT.